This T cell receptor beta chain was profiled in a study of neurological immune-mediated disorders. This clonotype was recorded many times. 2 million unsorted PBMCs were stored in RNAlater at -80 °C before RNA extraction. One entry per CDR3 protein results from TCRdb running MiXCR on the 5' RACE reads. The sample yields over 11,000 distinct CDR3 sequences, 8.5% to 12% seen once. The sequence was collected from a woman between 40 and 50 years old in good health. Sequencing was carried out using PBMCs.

This CDR3 is CASSVRTANTGELFF. The CDR3 bases are TGTGCCAGCAGCGTCAGGACAGCGAACACCGGGGAGCTGTTTTTT. This chain joins TRBV7-8 and TRBJ2-2; TRBD1 might be the D (6 bases). The CDR3 loop spans 15 amino acids. The germline gives CDR1 SGHVS, CDR2 FQNEAQ. V was pared by 5 bases and J by 0 bases, with 10 bases between.